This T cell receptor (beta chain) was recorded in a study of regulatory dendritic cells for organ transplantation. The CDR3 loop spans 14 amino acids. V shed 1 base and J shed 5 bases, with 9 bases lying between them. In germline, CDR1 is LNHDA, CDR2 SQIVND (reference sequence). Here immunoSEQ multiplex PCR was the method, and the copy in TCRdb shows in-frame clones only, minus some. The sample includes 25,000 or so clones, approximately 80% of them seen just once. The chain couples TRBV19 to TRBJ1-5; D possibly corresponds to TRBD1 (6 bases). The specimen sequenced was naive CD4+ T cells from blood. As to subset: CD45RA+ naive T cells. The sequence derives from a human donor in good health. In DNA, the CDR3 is TGTGCCAGTAGTATAGCCAGGGGCGATCAGCCCCAGCATTTT. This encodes CASSIARGDQPQHF.